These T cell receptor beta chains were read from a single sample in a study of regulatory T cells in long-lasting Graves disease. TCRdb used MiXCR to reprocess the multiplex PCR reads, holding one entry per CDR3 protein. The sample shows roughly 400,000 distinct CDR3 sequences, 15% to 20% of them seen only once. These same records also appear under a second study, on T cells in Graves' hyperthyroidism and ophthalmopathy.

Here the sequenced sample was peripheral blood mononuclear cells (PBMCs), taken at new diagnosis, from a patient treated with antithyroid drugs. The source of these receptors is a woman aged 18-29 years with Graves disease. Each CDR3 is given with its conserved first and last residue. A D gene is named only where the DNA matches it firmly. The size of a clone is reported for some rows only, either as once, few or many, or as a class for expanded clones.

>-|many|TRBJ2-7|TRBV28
TGTGCCAGCAGTTTAACTTTTAGGGACTCTTCTGACGAGCAGTACTTC
CASSLTFRDSSDEQYF
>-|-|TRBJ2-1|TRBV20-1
TGCAGTGCTAGCACGGTTAGACTAGTTGGTGAGCAGTTCTTC
CSASTVRLVGEQFF
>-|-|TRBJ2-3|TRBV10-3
TGTGCCATCGACGGAAGCACAGATACGCAGTATTTT
CAIDGSTDTQYF
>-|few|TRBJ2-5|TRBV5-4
TGTGCCAGCAGCTTGCAGGGAGTAGAGACCCAGTACTTC
CASSLQGVETQYF
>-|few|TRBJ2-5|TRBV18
TGTGCCAGCTCACCCCAGACAGCCTCGAAAGAGACCCAGTACTTC
CASSPQTASKETQYF
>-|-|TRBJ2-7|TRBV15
TGTGCCACCAGCAGGCCATGGACAGAAGACTACGAGCAGTACTTC
CATSRPWTEDYEQYF
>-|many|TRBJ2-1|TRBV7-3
TGTGCCAGCAGCCTCCAGCGTGGGGACAATGAGCAGTTCTTC
CASSLQRGDNEQFF
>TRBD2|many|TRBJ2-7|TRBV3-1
TGTGCCAGCAGCCAATGGGAGCGGGAAGAGCAGTACTTC
CASSQWEREEQYF
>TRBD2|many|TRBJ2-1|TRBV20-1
TGCAGTGCTAGAGAGACTAGCGGGAGCTCCTACAATGAGCAGTTCTTC
CSARETSGSSYNEQFF
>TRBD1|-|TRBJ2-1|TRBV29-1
TGCAGCGTTGAAGCAGGGGGTACCCCCGAAAGCTCCTACAATGAGCAGTTCTTC
CSVEAGGTPESSYNEQFF
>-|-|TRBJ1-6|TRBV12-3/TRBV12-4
TGTGCCAGCAGTCCGAAGAGGGGATTGAGCTCCTATAATTCACCCCTCCACTTT
CASSPKRGLSSYNSPLHF
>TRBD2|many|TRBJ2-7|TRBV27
TGTGCCAGCAGTTCAATCTGGGGCGGGAGGGACCCCTACGAGCAGTACTTC
CASSSIWGGRDPYEQYF
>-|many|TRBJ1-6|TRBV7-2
TGTGCCAGCAGCTCCCAGCAGGGGCCAAATTCACCCCTCCACTTT
CASSSQQGPNSPLHF
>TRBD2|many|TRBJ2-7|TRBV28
TGTGCCAGCAGCTCTCGGGAGGAGCCCTACGAGCAGTACTTC
CASSSREEPYEQYF
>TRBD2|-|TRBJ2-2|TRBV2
TGTGCCAGCCTAAAAAGGCTAGCGGGAGGTTCGAACACCGGGGAGCTGTTTTTT
CASLKRLAGGSNTGELFF
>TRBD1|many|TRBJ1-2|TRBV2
TGTGCCAGCAGTGGGGGACAGACTAACTATGGCTACACCTTC
CASSGGQTNYGYTF
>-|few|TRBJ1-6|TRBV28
TGTGCCAGCAGTTCTGGTGGGGGGAGTTCACCCCTCCACTTT
CASSSGGGSSPLHF
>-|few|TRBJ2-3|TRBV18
TGTGCCAGCTCACCAACTCGCTTAGGACCGAGCACAGATACGCAGTATTTT
CASSPTRLGPSTDTQYF
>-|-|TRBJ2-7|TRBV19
TGTGCCAGTAGTATGGAAGGGACGTGGTCCTACGAGCAGTACTTC
CASSMEGTWSYEQYF
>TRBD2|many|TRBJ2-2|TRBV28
TGTGCCACTTTTAGTCGGGGGGGGCACCGGAACACCGGGGAGCTGTTTTTT
CATFSRGGHRNTGELFF
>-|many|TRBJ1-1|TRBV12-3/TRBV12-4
TGTGCCAGCAGTTTAAAGGGAAGCACTGAAGCTTTCTTT
CASSLKGSTEAFF
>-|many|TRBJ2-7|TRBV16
TGTGCCAGCAGCCAAAGTTTGAGGGGAGAGCAGTACTTC
CASSQSLRGEQYF
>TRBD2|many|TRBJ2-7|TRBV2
TGTGCCAGCAGTTCCCCCGGACTAGCTATAGCCTACGAGCAGTACTTC
CASSSPGLAIAYEQYF
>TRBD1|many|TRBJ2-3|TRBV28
TGTGCCAGCAACCCGGACAGGATGGGTACAGATACGCAGTATTTT
CASNPDRMGTDTQYF